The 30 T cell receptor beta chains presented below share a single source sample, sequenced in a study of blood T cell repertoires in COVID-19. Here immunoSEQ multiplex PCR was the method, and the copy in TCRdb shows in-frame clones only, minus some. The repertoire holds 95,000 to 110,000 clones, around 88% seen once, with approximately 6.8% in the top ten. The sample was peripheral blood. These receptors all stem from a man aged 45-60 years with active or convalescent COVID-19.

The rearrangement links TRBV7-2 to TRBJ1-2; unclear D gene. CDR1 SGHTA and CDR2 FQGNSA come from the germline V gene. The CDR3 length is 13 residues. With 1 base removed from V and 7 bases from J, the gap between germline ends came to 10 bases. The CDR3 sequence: CASSLDQLSGYTF. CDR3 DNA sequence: TGTGCCAGCAGCTTAGACCAGTTATCTGGCTACACCTTC.

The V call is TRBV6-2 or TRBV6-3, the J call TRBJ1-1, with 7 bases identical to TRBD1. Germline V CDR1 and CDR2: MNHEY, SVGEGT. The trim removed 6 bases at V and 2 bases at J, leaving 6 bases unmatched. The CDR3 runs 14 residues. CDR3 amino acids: CASSLTGINTEAFF. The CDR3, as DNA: TGTGCCAGCAGCTTGACAGGGATCAACACTGAAGCTTTCTTT.

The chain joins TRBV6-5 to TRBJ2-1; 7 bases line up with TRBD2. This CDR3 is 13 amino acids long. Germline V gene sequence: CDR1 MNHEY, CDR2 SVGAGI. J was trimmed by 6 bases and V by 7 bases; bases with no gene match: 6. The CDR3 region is CASTPGGTNEQFF. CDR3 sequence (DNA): TGTGCCAGCACACCGGGAGGCACCAATGAGCAGTTCTTC.

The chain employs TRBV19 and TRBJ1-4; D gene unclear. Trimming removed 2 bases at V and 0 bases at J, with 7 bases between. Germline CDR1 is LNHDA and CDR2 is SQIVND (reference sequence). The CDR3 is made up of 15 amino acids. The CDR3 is CASSISFATNEKLFF. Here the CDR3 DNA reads TGTGCCAGTAGTATAAGCTTTGCAACTAATGAAAAACTGTTTTTT.

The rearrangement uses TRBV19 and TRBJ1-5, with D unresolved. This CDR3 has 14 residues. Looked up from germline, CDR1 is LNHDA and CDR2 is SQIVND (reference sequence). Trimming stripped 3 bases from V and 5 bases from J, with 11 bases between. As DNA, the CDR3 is TGTGCCAGTAGTATTGGGTACGGAGATCAGCCCCAGCATTTT. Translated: CASSIGYGDQPQHF.

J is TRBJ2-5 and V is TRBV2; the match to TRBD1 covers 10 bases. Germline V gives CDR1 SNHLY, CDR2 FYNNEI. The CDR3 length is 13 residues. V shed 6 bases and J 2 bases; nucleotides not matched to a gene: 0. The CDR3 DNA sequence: TGTGCCAGCAGGGACAGGGGGCAAGAGACCCAGTACTTC. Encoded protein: CASRDRGQETQYF.

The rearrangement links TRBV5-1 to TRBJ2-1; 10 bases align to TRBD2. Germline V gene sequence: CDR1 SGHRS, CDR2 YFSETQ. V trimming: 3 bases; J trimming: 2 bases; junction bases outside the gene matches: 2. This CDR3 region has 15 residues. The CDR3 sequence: CASSSGLAAYNEQFF. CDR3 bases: TGCGCCAGCAGCTCTGGACTAGCGGCCTACAATGAGCAGTTCTTC. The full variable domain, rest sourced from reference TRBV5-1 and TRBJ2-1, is KAGVTQTPRYLIKTRGQQVTLSCSPISGHRSVSWYQQTPGQGLQFLFEYFSETQRNKGNFPGRFSGRQFSNSRSEMNVSTLELGDSALYLCASSSGLAAYNEQFFGPGTRLTVL.

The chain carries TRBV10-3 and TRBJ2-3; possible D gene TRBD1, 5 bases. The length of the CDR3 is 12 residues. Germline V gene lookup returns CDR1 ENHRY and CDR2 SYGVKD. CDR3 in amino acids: CAIRGEADTQYF. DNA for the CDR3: TGTGCAATAAGGGGCGAGGCAGATACGCAGTATTTT.

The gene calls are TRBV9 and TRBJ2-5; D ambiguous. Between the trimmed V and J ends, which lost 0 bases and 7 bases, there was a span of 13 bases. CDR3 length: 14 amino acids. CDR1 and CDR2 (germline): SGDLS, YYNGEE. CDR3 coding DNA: TGTGCCAGCAGCGTAGCTAGGCAGCCCGCGACCCAGTACTTC. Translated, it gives CASSVARQPATQYF.

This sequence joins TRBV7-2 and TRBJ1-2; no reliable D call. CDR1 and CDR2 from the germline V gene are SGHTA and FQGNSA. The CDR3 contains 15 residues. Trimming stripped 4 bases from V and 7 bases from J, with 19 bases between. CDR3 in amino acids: CASSSTRGGLRGYTF. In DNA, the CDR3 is TGTGCCAGCAGCTCCACACGAGGTGGGTTGCGTGGCTACACCTTC.

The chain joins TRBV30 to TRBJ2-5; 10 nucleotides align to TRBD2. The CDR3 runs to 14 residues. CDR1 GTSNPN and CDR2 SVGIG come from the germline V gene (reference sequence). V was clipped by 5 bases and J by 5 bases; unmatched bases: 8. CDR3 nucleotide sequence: TGTGCCTGGGCAAGCGGGAGGGCGGGGGAGACCCAGTACTTC. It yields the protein CAWASGRAGETQYF.

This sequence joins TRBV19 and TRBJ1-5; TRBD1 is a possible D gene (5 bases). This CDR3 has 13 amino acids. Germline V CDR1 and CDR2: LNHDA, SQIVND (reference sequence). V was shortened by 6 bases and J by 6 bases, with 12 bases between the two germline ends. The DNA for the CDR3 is TGTGCCAGTAGCCCCGTTAGGGGTCAGCCCCAGCATTTT. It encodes CASSPVRGQPQHF.

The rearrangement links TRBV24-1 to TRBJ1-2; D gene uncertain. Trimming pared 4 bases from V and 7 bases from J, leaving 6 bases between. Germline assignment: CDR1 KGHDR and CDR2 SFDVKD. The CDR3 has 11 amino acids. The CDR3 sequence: CATSDQVGYTF. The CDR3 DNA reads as TGTGCCACCAGTGACCAGGTTGGCTACACCTTC.

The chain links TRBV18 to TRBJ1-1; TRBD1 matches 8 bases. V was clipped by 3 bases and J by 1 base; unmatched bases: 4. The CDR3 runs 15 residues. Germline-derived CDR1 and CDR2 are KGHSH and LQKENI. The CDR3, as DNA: TGTGCCAGCTCACCCTCCGGGACAGGGAACACTGAAGCTTTCTTT. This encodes CASSPSGTGNTEAFF.

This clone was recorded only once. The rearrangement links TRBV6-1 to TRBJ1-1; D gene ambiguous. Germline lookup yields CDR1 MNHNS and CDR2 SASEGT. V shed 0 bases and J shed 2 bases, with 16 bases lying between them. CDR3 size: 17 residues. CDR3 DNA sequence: TGTGCCAGCAGTGAAGCCGTCAGAACCGATCTTAACACTGAAGCTTTCTTT. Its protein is CASSEAVRTDLNTEAFF.

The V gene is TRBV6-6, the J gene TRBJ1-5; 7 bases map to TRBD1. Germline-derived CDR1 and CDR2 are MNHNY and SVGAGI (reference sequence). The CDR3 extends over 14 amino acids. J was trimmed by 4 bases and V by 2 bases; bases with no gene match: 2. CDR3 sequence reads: CASSYDRENQPQHF. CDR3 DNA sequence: TGTGCCAGCAGTTACGACAGGGAGAATCAGCCCCAGCATTTT.

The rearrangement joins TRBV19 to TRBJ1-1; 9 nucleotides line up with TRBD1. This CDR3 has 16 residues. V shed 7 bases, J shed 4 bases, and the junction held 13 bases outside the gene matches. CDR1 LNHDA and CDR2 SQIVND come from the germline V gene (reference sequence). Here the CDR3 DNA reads TGTGCCAGTACCATCCAGGCAGGACAGGGGACCACTGAAGCTTTCTTT. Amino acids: CASTIQAGQGTTEAFF.

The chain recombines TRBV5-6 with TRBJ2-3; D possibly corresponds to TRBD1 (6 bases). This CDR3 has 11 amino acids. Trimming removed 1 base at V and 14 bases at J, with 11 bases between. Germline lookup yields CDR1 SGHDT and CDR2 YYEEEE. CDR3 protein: CASSLKGVLYF. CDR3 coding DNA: TGTGCCAGCAGCTTGAAGGGGGTCCTGTATTTT.

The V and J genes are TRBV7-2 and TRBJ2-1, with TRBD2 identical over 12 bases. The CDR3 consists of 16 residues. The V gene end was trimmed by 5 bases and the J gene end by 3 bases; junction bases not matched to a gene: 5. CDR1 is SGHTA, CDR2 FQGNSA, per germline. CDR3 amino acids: CASSLMGLAGYNEQFF. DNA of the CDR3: TGTGCCAGCAGCCTCATGGGACTAGCGGGCTACAATGAGCAGTTCTTC.

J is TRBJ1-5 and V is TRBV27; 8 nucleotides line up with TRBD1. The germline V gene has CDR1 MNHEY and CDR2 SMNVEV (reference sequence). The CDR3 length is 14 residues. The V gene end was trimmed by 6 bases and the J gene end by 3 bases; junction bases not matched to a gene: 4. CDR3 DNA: TGTGCCAGCAGGGGGGGACAGGTCAATCAGCCCCAGCATTTT. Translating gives CASRGGQVNQPQHF.

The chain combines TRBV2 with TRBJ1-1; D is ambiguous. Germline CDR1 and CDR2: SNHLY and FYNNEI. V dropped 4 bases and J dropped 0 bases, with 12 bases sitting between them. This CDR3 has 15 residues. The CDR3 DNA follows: TGTGCCAGCAGTGCGGGTCGAGGGTTGAACACTGAAGCTTTCTTT. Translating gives CASSAGRGLNTEAFF. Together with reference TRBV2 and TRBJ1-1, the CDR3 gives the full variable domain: EPEVTQTPSHQVTQMGQEVILRCVPISNHLYFYWYRQILGQKVEFLVSFYNNEISEKSEIFDDQFSVERPDGSNFTLKIRSTKLEDSAMYFCASSAGRGLNTEAFFGQGTRLTVV.

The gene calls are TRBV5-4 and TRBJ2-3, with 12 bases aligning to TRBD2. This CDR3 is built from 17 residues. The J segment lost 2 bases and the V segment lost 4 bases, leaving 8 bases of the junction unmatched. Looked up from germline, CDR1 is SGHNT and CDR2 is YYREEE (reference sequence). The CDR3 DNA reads TGTGCCAGCAGCACCCCACTAGCGGGAGGACCCACAGATACGCAGTATTTT. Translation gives CASSTPLAGGPTDTQYF.

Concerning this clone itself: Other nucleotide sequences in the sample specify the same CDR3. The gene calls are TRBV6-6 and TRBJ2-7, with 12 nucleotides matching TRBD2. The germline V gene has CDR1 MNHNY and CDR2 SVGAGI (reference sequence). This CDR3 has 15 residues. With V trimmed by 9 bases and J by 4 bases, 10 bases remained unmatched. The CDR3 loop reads CASSLLAGGRYEQYF. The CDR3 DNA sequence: TGTGCCAGTAGTCTCCTAGCGGGAGGGAGGTACGAGCAGTACTTC.

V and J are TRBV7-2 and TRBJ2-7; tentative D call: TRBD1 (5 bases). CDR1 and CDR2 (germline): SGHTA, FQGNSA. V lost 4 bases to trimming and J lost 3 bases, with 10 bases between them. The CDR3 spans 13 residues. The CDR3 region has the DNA TGTGCCAGCAGCTCAGACAGAGGCTACGAGCAGTACTTC. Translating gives CASSSDRGYEQYF. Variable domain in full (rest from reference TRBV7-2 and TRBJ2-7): GAGVSQSPSNKVTEKGKDVELRCDPISGHTALYWYRQSLGQGLEFLIYFQGNSAPDKSGLPSDRFSAERTGGSVSTLTIQRTQQEDSAVYLCASSSDRGYEQYFGPGTRLTVT.

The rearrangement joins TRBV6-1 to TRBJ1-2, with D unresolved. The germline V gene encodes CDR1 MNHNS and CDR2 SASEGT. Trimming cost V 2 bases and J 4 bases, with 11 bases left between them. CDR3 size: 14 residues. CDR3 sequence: CASSEIRISYGYTF. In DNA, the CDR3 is TGTGCCAGCAGTGAAATACGTATCAGCTATGGCTACACCTTC.

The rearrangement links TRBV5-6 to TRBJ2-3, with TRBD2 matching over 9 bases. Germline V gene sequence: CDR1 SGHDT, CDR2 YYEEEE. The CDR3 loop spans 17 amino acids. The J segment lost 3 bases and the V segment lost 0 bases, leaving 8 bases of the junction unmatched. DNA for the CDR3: TGTGCCAGCAGCTTGGATGGGGCGGGAGGGCCGACAGATACGCAGTATTTT. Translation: CASSLDGAGGPTDTQYF.

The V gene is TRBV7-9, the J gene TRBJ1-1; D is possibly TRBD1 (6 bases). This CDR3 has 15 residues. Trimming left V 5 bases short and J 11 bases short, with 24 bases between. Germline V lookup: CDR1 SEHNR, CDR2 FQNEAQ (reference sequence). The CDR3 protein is CASSPTAGRWQGAFF. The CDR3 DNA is TGTGCCAGCAGCCCCACGGCCGGAAGGTGGCAGGGGGCTTTCTTT.

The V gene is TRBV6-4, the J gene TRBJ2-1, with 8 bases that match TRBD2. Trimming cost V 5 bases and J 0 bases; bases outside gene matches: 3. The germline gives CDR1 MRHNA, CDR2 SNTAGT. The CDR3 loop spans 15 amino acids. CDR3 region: CASSSAGGSYNEQFF. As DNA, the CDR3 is TGTGCCAGCAGTTCTGCGGGAGGCTCCTACAATGAGCAGTTCTTC.

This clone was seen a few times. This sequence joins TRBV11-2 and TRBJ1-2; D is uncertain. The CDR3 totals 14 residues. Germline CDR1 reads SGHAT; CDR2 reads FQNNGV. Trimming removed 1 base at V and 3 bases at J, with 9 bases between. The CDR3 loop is CASSLVRDYYGYTF. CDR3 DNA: TGTGCCAGCAGCTTAGTGAGGGATTACTATGGCTACACCTTC.

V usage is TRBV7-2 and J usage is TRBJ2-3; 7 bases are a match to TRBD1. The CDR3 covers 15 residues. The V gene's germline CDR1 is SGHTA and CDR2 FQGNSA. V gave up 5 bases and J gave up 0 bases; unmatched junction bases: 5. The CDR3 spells CASSIPGQSTDTQYF. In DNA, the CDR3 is TGTGCCAGCAGCATACCGGGACAGAGCACAGATACGCAGTATTTT.